One and the same sample provided the 21 T cell receptor beta chains below, sequenced in a study of monozygotic twins with inflammatory bowel disease. TCRdb re-called the 5' RACE reads and gives one entry per CDR3 protein, without DNA. The sample table sets out 110,000 or so distinct CDR3 sequences. The sample consisted of blood. The receptors here all came from a human donor with ulcerative colitis or Crohn's disease, or a healthy co-twin of an affected twin (not recorded which).

The chain carries TRBV20-1 and TRBJ2-3; TCRdb gives TRBD2 as the D gene, but with no DNA this cannot be confirmed. The germline CDR1 and CDR2 sequences are DFQATT and SNEGSKA (reference sequence). The length of the CDR3 is 18 residues. This CDR3 reads CSARSGAGQGSGTDTQYF.

This chain joins TRBV24-1 and TRBJ2-2; the TCRdb call, TRBD2, lacks DNA for checking. CDR1 and CDR2 from the germline V gene are KGHDR and SFDVKD. CDR3 size: 15 residues. CDR3 sequence reads: CATSDFGLHTGELFF.

This sequence joins TRBV28 and TRBJ1-5; lacking DNA, the TRBD1 call made by TCRdb goes unchecked. This CDR3 has 16 residues. Germline V gives CDR1 MDHEN, CDR2 SYDVKM. The CDR3 here is CASSGGSRQGTQPQHF. Combining the CDR3 with reference TRBV28 and TRBJ1-5 gives the whole variable domain DVKVTQSSRYLVKRTGEKVFLECVQDMDHENMFWYRQDPGLGLRLIYFSYDVKMKEKGDIPEGYSVSREKKERFSLILESASTNQTSMYLCASSGGSRQGTQPQHFGDGTRLSIL.

This sequence joins TRBV28 and TRBJ1-4; no DNA is available, so the TRBD1 call from TCRdb remains unchecked. CDR1 and CDR2 (germline): MDHEN, SYDVKM. The CDR3 length is 14 residues. This chain's CDR3 is CASSGVGAGEKLFF.

This chain uses TRBV12-3 or TRBV12-4 with TRBJ1-2; the TCRdb D gene call, TRBD1, has no DNA to confirm it. CDR3 length: 13 amino acids. The CDR3: CASSFRGGYGYTF.

The chain has TRBV5-5 and TRBJ2-7; the TRBD1 assignment by TCRdb is unverifiable without DNA. The germline V gene has CDR1 SGHKS and CDR2 YYEKEE (reference sequence). There are 13 residues in the CDR3. The CDR3 here is CASSQTTGREQYF.

This sequence joins TRBV28 and TRBJ2-3. This CDR3 is built from 12 residues. Germline V gives CDR1 MDHEN, CDR2 SYDVKM. CDR3 protein: CASSLREDTQYF.

The rearrangement joins TRBV12-3 or TRBV12-4 to TRBJ1-5; the D gene TCRdb calls, TRBD1, cannot be checked with no DNA. The CDR3 consists of 14 residues. CDR3 in amino acids: CASRATGGGSPQHF.

The chain employs TRBV12-3 or TRBV12-4 and TRBJ2-7; there is no DNA to check the TCRdb D call of TRBD1. The CDR3 runs 13 residues. The CDR3 spells CASSRTGPTKQYF.

The chain employs TRBV29-1 and TRBJ1-1; with no DNA, the TCRdb D assignment of TRBD1 cannot be verified. The germline gives CDR1 SQVTM, CDR2 ANQGSEA. The CDR3 length is 15 residues. CDR3 sequence: CSVEATGYSSTEAFF.

The genes are TRBV28 and TRBJ1-2; TCRdb designates TRBD1, a call that cannot be tested without DNA. CDR1 is MDHEN and CDR2 is SYDVKM in the germline V gene. This CDR3 is built from 13 residues. CDR3 protein: CASISDPDYGYTF.

This chain connects TRBV3-1 to TRBJ2-7. The CDR3 spans 13 residues. Germline CDR1 is LGHDT and CDR2 is YNNKEL (reference sequence). The CDR3 loop reads CASSRSWAYEQYF.

The chain is built from TRBV5-1 and TRBJ1-1. Germline lookup yields CDR1 SGHRS and CDR2 YFSETQ. The CDR3 extends over 12 amino acids. The CDR3: CASSMLNTEAFF.

V and J are TRBV5-1 and TRBJ2-7. The CDR3 covers 12 residues. CDR1 SGHRS and CDR2 YFSETQ come from the germline V gene. The CDR3 is CASSLGGYKQYF.

This sequence joins TRBV2 and TRBJ1-2. The CDR3 consists of 14 residues. Germline V gives CDR1 SNHLY, CDR2 FYNNEI. The CDR3 protein is CASSEPSSPGGYTF.

This sequence joins TRBV27 and TRBJ2-3; the TRBD1 assignment by TCRdb is unverifiable without DNA. The CDR3 is 13 amino acids. The germline gives CDR1 MNHEY, CDR2 SMNVEV (reference sequence). CDR3: CASSFTGQDTQYF.

The chain recombines TRBV12-3 or TRBV12-4 with TRBJ2-3; TCRdb's assignment of TRBD2 cannot be checked, as there is no DNA. CDR3 size: 14 residues. The CDR3 loop is CASSPLAVTDTQYF.

The chain recombines TRBV9 with TRBJ2-3; the TCRdb call, TRBD2, lacks DNA for checking. The CDR3 length is 17 residues. Germline V gives CDR1 SGDLS, CDR2 YYNGEE. The CDR3 protein is CASSYLVPSGSEDTQYF.

The chain combines TRBV15 with TRBJ1-1. Germline CDR1 LNHNV, CDR2 YYDKDF (reference sequence). This CDR3 is built from 13 residues. The CDR3 sequence: CATSRDRYTEAFF.

The chain carries TRBV5-4 and TRBJ2-7; TCRdb returns TRBD2, unconfirmable since there is no DNA. CDR3 length equals 14 residues. The germline V gene encodes CDR1 SGHNT and CDR2 YYREEE (reference sequence). CDR3 sequence: CASSSLLAGNEQYF.

The rearrangement joins TRBV20-1 to TRBJ1-5; TCRdb reports TRBD1, a call that lacks DNA to check it against. CDR1 and CDR2 (germline): DFQATT, SNEGSKA (reference sequence). The CDR3 length is 14 residues. CDR3 loop: CSASGQGVNQPQHF.